This record concerns one T cell receptor beta chain sequence. Antigen: not known. The data stem from a study of cytomegalovirus exposure and HLA in healthy donors. Study overall: Caucasian-associated ancestry cluster membership applied to about four fifths of a few hundred genotyped donors. Study-wide results and caveats: Sequencing likely produced, as an artifact, a cluster of highly shared sequence variants.

Primers: 60 Vbeta forward and 13 Jbeta reverse. Measured with immunoSEQ multiplex PCR; TCRdb has only the in-frame clones, and not every one. The sample has some 250,000 clones, 70% to 90% seen once; the top ten hold less than 8.5%. This receptor was taken from a woman aged 55 to 70 in good health and CMV-seropositive. Material: PBMCs.

The CDR3 loop is CASRLAGGNEQFF. The CDR3 DNA reads as TGCGCCAGCAGACTAGCGGGCGGAAATGAGCAGTTCTTC. The gene calls are TRBV5-1 and TRBJ2-1; TRBD2 agrees at 9 bases. The junction had 4 bases not matched to a gene; V was cut back by 5 bases and J by 7 bases. The V gene's germline CDR1 is SGHRS and CDR2 YFSETQ. CDR3 length equals 13 residues.